This passage covers 16 T cell receptor beta chains from one sample sequenced in a study of blood T cell repertoires in COVID-19. Here immunoSEQ multiplex PCR was the method, and the copy in TCRdb shows in-frame clones only, minus some. The sample records about 80,000 clones, roughly 82% being singletons. The sequenced material came from peripheral blood. The receptors stem from an elderly man with acute or convalescent COVID-19.

This clone was detected only once. The genes are TRBV19 and TRBJ1-4; TRBD1 matches 7 bases. Germline CDR1 and CDR2: LNHDA and SQIVND (reference sequence). This CDR3 is built from 15 residues. V dropped 5 bases and J dropped 4; count of bases not matched to a gene: 7. CDR3 bases: TGTGCCAGTAGTCCGGGACAGCCACATAATGAAAAACTGTTTTTT. Protein: CASSPGQPHNEKLFF.

The chain joins TRBV3-1 (or the pseudogene TRBV3-2) to TRBJ2-6; 7 bases line up with TRBD1. There are 17 residues in the CDR3. CDR1 LGHDT and CDR2 YNNKEL come from the germline V gene (reference sequence). V shed 5 bases, J shed 2 bases, and the junction held 9 bases outside the gene matches. The CDR3 bases are TGTGCCAGCAGCTACAGGGGAATTTCCCCTGGGGCCAACGTCCTGACTTTC. Its translation is CASSYRGISPGANVLTF.

The rearrangement joins TRBV7-3 to TRBJ2-3, with 8 bases aligning to TRBD2. With 5 bases clipped from V and 5 bases from J, the junction kept 9 bases outside the gene matches. The CDR3 consists of 15 residues. Germline V gives CDR1 SGHTA, CDR2 FQGTGA. CDR3 nucleotide sequence: TGTGCCAGCAGCCCCCCCGCGGGGGGAGAAGATACGCAGTATTTT. Translating gives CASSPPAGGEDTQYF.

This clone was picked up one time. The chain carries TRBV7-8 and TRBJ1-1; no firm D call. V was shortened by 3 bases and J by 0 bases, with 8 bases between the two germline ends. The CDR3 runs to 14 residues. Germline V gene sequence: CDR1 SGHVS, CDR2 FQNEAQ. The CDR3 loop reads CASSFREMNTEAFF. For the CDR3, the DNA is TGTGCCAGCAGCTTTCGGGAGATGAACACTGAAGCTTTCTTT.

This clone has only a few counts. This chain connects TRBV2 to TRBJ1-3; D might be TRBD1 (5 bases). Germline lookup yields CDR1 SNHLY and CDR2 FYNNEI. The CDR3 spans 13 residues. V shed 6 bases and J shed 4 bases, with 10 bases lying between them. The chain's CDR3 is CASRGEAGNTIYF. The CDR3 nucleotides read TGTGCCAGCAGGGGGGAGGCCGGAAACACCATATATTTT. Supplemented by reference TRBV2 and TRBJ1-3, the full variable domain reads EPEVTQTPSHQVTQMGQEVILRCVPISNHLYFYWYRQILGQKVEFLVSFYNNEISEKSEIFDDQFSVERPDGSNFTLKIRSTKLEDSAMYFCASRGEAGNTIYFGEGSWLTVV.

This clone was picked up a small number of times. The V call is TRBV19, the J call TRBJ1-2; TRBD1 is a possible D gene (6 bases). CDR1 and CDR2 from the germline V gene are LNHDA and SQIVND (reference sequence). This CDR3 has 16 residues. With 3 bases removed from V and 0 bases from J, the gap between germline ends came to 14 bases. The CDR3 DNA sequence: TGTGCCAGTAGTATTGGAGAGGGACAACCTAACTATGGCTACACCTTC. Protein: CASSIGEGQPNYGYTF.

The gene calls are TRBV5-6 and TRBJ1-2; TRBD1 is a possible D gene (5 bases). Germline values: CDR1 SGHDT, CDR2 YYEEEE. V lost 4 bases, J lost 3 bases, and 7 bases lay in between. This CDR3 region has 12 residues. In nucleotides, the CDR3 is TGTGCCAGCAGCCAGGGTGACTATGGCTACACCTTC. Translation: CASSQGDYGYTF.

The chain uses TRBV14 and TRBJ1-3; 9 bases are a match to TRBD1. Germline assignment: CDR1 SGHDN and CDR2 FVKESK. V was clipped by 4 bases and J by 3 bases; unmatched bases: 1. The CDR3 is made up of 14 amino acids. The CDR3 bases are TGTGCCAGCAGCCGACAGGGGGATGGAAACACCATATATTTT. As protein: CASSRQGDGNTIYF.

This clone was picked up a small number of times. The chain joins TRBV7-2 to TRBJ1-2; D call uncertain. The CDR3 totals 16 residues. V dropped 0 bases and J dropped 1 base, with 12 bases sitting between them. Germline V gene lookup returns CDR1 SGHTA and CDR2 FQGNSA. CDR3 sequence reads: CASSLAQVLLNYGYTF. CDR3 DNA sequence: TGTGCCAGCAGCTTAGCGCAGGTCCTACTTAACTATGGCTACACCTTC.

This clone was detected a few times. This chain links TRBV5-1 with TRBJ1-1, with D possibly being TRBD1 (5 bases). The length of the CDR3 is 12 residues. Trimming cost V 0 bases and J 6 bases, with 6 bases left between them. Germline V gene sequence: CDR1 SGHRS, CDR2 YFSETQ. CDR3 sequence (DNA): TGCGCCAGCAGCTTGGGGGGCCCTGAAGCTTTCTTT. Amino acids: CASSLGGPEAFF.

The chain employs TRBV18 and TRBJ2-2; tentative D call: TRBD2 (6 bases). CDR1 and CDR2 from the germline V gene are KGHSH and LQKENI. Trimming shortened V by 4 bases and J by 2 bases, and 14 bases separated the two germline ends. The CDR3 loop spans 16 amino acids. The CDR3 sequence: CASSRDSGRNTGELFF. The CDR3 region has the DNA TGTGCCAGCTCACGCGACAGCGGGCGAAACACCGGGGAGCTGTTTTTT.

The genes are TRBV27 and TRBJ1-1; 7 nucleotides match TRBD1. Germline V gives CDR1 MNHEY, CDR2 SMNVEV (reference sequence). This CDR3 spans 15 amino acids. V was pared by 5 bases and J by 3 bases, with 9 bases of the junction left unmatched. The CDR3 protein is CASSLSQGIDTEAFF. The CDR3 coding sequence is TGTGCCAGCAGTCTGTCACAGGGGATTGACACTGAAGCTTTCTTT.

In DNA, the CDR3 is TGTGCCAGCAGCTTAGGGGTACAGGGGGCGAGTGGCTACACCTTC. Translated: CASSLGVQGASGYTF. This chain uses TRBV11-2 with TRBJ1-2; 9 bases map to TRBD1. V shed 1 base and J 7 bases; nucleotides not matched to a gene: 7. Germline CDR1 reads SGHAT; CDR2 reads FQNNGV. CDR3 length: 15 amino acids.

The genes are TRBV5-8 and TRBJ1-5, with 9 nucleotides matching TRBD1. CDR1 is SGHTS, CDR2 YDEGEE, per germline. The CDR3 has 14 residues. J was trimmed by 2 bases and V by 5 bases; bases with no gene match: 2. CDR3 sequence: CASRDRGGNQPQHF. The CDR3 DNA sequence: TGTGCCAGCAGGGACAGGGGTGGCAATCAGCCCCAGCATTTT.

This chain uses TRBV5-1 with TRBJ2-3, with D tentatively TRBD2 (6 bases). This CDR3 comprises 14 residues. The V end lost 4 bases, the J end lost 2 bases, and 11 bases lay between the germline ends. Looked up from germline, CDR1 is SGHRS and CDR2 is YFSETQ. CDR3 in amino acids: CASSVRDSTDTQYF. In nucleotides, the CDR3 is TGCGCCAGCAGCGTCCGGGACTCCACAGATACGCAGTATTTT.

The rearrangement uses TRBV7-2 and TRBJ2-3, with 10 bases identical to TRBD2. Germline CDR1 reads SGHTA; CDR2 reads FQGNSA. Trimming took 5 bases from V and 1 from J; bases not matched to a gene: 6. There are 16 residues in the CDR3. In nucleotides, the CDR3 is TGTGCCAGCAGCGGCGGCGGGACTAGCGGCACAGATACGCAGTATTTT. This codes for CASSGGGTSGTDTQYF.